This T cell receptor (beta chain) is from a study of early T cells in non-severe SARS-CoV-2 infection. About the research overall: Sequenced bulk RNA came from whole blood that was unsorted, and chains were unpaired.

The protocol attached unique molecular identifiers to individual cDNA molecules. A single record per CDR3 protein comes from TCRdb applying MiXCR to the 5' RACE reads. Found here are tens of thousands of distinct CDR3 sequences, 10% to 15% of them singletons; the top ten hold 4.8%. Germline V lookup: CDR1 DFQATT, CDR2 SNEGSKA (reference sequence). V was clipped by 0 bases and J by 7 bases, with 9 bases between them. This CDR3 has 13 amino acids. This clonotype originated in an adult who was a healthcare worker with PCR-confirmed SARS-CoV-2 infection or an uninfected control (not recorded which). The chain employs TRBV20-1 and TRBJ1-4; no reliable D call. Sequencing was performed on whole blood. The CDR3 sequence is CSARETRAEKLFF. CDR3 sequence (DNA): TGCAGTGCTAGAGAGACACGTGCTGAAAAACTGTTTTTT.